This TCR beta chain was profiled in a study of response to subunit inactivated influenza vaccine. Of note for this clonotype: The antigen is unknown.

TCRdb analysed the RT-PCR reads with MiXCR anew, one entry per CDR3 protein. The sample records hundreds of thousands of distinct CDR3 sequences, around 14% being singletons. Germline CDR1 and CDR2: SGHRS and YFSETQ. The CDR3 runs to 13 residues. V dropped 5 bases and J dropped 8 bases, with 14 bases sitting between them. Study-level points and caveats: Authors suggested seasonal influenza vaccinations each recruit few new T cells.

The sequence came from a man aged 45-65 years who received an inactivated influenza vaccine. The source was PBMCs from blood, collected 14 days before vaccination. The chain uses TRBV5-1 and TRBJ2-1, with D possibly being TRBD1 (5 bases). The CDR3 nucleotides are TGCGCCAGCAGTACAGGTCCCCACGATGAGCAGTTCTTC. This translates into CASSTGPHDEQFF. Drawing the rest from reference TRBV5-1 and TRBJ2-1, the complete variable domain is KAGVTQTPRYLIKTRGQQVTLSCSPISGHRSVSWYQQTPGQGLQFLFEYFSETQRNKGNFPGRFSGRQFSNSRSEMNVSTLELGDSALYLCASSTGPHDEQFFGPGTRLTVL.